The source of this T cell receptor beta chain is a study of shared clonotypes between healthy human individuals. Study details: Three plates were used per donor for CD4 naive, three for CD4 memory, two for CD8 naive and one for CD8 memory.

Original processing notes: ImmunoSEQ junction-only sequences lacked quality scores, so their filtering differed. TCRdb's copy holds only in-frame clones and misses some; the assay was immunoSEQ multiplex PCR. Clone size and V and J calls were adopted from that table, with D and trimming inferred from the DNA. Here the sample spans about 600,000 clones, approximately 97% being singletons. Sequences were obtained from naive CD4+ T cells sorted from blood. Noted subset: CD45RA+ positively selected. The sequence was obtained from a woman aged 25-40 years in good health.

This chain's CDR3 is CASSELGGGTDTQYF. CDR3 nucleotides: TGCGCCAGCAGTGAGTTGGGTGGAGGCACAGATACGCAGTATTTT. This chain connects TRBV10-1 to TRBJ2-3, with no clear D. V dropped 1 base and J dropped 1 base, with 9 bases sitting between them. The CDR3 runs to 15 residues. Germline loops: CDR1 WNHNN, CDR2 SYGVQD (reference sequence).